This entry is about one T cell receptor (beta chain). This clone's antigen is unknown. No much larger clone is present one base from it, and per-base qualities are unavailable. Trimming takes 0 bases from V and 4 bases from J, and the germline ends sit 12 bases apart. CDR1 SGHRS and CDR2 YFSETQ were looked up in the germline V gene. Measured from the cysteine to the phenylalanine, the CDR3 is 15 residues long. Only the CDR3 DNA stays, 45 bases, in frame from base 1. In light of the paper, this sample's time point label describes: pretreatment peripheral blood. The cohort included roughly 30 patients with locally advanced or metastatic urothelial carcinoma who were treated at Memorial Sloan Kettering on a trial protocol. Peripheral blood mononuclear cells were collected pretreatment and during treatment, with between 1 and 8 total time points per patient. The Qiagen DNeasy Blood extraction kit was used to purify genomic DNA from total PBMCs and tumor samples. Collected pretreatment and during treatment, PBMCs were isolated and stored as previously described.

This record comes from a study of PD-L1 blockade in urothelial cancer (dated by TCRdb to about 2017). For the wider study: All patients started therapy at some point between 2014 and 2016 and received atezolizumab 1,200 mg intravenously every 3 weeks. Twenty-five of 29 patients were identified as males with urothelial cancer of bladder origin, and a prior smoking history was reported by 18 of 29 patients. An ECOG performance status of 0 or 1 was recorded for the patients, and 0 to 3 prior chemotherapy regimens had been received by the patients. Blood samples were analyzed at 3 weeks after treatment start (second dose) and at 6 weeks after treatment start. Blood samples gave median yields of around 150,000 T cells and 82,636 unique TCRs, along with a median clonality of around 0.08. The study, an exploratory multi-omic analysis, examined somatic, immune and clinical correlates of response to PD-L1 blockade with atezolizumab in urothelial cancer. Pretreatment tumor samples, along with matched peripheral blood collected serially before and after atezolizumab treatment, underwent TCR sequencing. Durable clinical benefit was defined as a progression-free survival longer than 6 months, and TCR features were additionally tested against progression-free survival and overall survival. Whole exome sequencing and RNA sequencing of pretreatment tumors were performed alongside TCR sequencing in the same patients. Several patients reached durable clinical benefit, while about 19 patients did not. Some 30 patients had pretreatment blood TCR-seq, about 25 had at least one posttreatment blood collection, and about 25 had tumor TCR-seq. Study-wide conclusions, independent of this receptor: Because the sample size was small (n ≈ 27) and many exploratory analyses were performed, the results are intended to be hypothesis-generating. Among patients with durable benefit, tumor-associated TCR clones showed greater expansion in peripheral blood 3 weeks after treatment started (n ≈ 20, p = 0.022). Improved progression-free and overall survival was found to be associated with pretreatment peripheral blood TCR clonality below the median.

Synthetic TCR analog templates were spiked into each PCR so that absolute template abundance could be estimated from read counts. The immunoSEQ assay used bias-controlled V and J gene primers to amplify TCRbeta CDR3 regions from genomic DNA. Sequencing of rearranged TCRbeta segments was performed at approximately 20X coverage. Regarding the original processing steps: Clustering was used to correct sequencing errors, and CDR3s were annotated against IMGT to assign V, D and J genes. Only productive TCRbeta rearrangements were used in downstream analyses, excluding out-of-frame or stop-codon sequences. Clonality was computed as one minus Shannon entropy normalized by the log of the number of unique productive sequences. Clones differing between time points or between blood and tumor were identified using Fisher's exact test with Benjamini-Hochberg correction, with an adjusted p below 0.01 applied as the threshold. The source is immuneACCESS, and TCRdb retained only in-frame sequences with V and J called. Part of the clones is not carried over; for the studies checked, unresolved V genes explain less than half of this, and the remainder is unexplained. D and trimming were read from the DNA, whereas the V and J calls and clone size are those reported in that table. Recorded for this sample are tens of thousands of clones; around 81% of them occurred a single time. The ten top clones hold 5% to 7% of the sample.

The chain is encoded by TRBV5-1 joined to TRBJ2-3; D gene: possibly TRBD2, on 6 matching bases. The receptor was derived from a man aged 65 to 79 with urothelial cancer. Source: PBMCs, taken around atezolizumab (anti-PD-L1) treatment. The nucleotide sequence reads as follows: TGCGCCAGCAGCTTGGCGGGCGGGGAGGCAGATACGCAGTATTTT. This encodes CASSLAGGEADTQYF.